The rows below give T cell receptor beta chains drawn from one sample of a study of regulatory T cells in long-lasting Graves disease. TCRdb reprocessed the multiplex PCR reads via MiXCR and lists one record per CDR3 protein. The sample gives hundreds of thousands of distinct CDR3 sequences, 15% to 20% of which show up once; roughly 25% is in the top ten. The same specimen was also included in a second study, on T cells in Graves' hyperthyroidism and ophthalmopathy.

The starting material was peripheral blood mononuclear cells (PBMCs), obtained at new diagnosis, from a patient treated with antithyroid drugs. These receptors originate from a woman aged 35 to 60 with Graves disease. Each CDR3 is given with its conserved first and last residue. The D gene is left open where the match is weak. The size of a clone is reported for some rows only, either as once, few or many, or as a class for expanded clones.

J | D | V | size | DNA | CDR3
TRBJ1-1 | - | TRBV2 | many | TGTGCCAGCAGTAAGGACACACTTGCGGCTGAAGCTTTCTTT | CASSKDTLAAEAFF
TRBJ1-2 | - | TRBV6-5 | many | TGTGCCAGCAGTTCTTTAGCGAACTATGGCTACACCTTC | CASSSLANYGYTF
TRBJ1-1 | TRBD1 | TRBV5-1 | many | TGCGCCAGCAGCTTGCCGGACAGGGTCGAAGCTTTCTTT | CASSLPDRVEAFF
TRBJ2-2 | TRBD1 | TRBV2 | many | TGTGCCAGCAGTGAAGCGGGGGGACAGGCGGCGAACACCGGGGAGCTGTTTTTT | CASSEAGGQAANTGELFF
TRBJ2-1 | - | TRBV11-2 | many | TGTGCCAGCAGCTTAGAGCAGGGGTACAATGAGCAGTTCTTC | CASSLEQGYNEQFF
TRBJ2-3 | TRBD2 | TRBV18 | - | TGTGCCAGCTCGCCGACTAGCGGGGGTCCTAGCACAGATACGCAGTATTTT | CASSPTSGGPSTDTQYF
TRBJ2-1 | - | TRBV7-8 | many | TGTGCCAGCAGCCCCACTCAGGGGACCCACAATGAGCAGTTCTTC | CASSPTQGTHNEQFF
TRBJ1-5 | TRBD1 | TRBV7-2 | - | TGTGCCAGCAGTTGGACCGGGACAGAAAGCAATCAGCCCCAGCATTTT | CASSWTGTESNQPQHF
TRBJ2-1 | - | TRBV24-1 | many | TGTGCCACCAGTGCGGGGGGCGCTGGTTACAATGAGCAGTTCTTC | CATSAGGAGYNEQFF
TRBJ2-3 | - | TRBV18 | many | TGTGCCAGCAGCCCCACGGACACAGATACGCAGTATTTT | CASSPTDTDTQYF
TRBJ1-5 | - | TRBV3-1 | many | TGTGCCAGCAGCCAAGACACCAATCAGCCCCAGCATTTT | CASSQDTNQPQHF
TRBJ2-1 | - | TRBV7-8 | - | TGTGCCAGCAGGTCCAGGGGTCTTGAGCAGTTCTTC | CASRSRGLEQFF
TRBJ1-4 | - | TRBV30 | many | TGTGCCTGGAGTGTGGCAGCTGGGGAGAAACTGTTTTTT | CAWSVAAGEKLFF